Listed below are T cell receptor beta chains from one sample, sequenced in a study of blood T cell repertoires in COVID-19. Only in-frame clones appear in the TCRdb table, and some are missing; sequencing was by immunoSEQ multiplex PCR. The sample holds 110,000 to 150,000 clones, approximately 86% seen once. The sequenced material came from peripheral blood. The source is a human donor in a cohort sampled during active COVID-19. The CDR3 runs from the conserved cysteine through the conserved F or W. Each record gives: clone size, J gene, V gene, D gene, CDR3 DNA, CDR3 protein. A D gene is named only where the DNA matches it firmly. Clone size appears in some rows only: once, few, many, or a class for an expanded clone.

clone size: -; J gene: TRBJ2-1; V gene: TRBV4-2; D gene: TRBD2; CDR3 DNA: TGTGCCAGCAGCCAAGAGGGACTAGAGCAGTTCTTC; CDR3 protein: CASSQEGLEQFF
clone size: -; J gene: TRBJ2-1; V gene: TRBV7-6; D gene: -; CDR3 DNA: TGTGCCAGCAGCCCCGGGCGGGGCCGCGGCAATGAGCAGTTCTTC; CDR3 protein: CASSPGRGRGNEQFF
clone size: few; J gene: TRBJ1-6; V gene: TRBV5-4; D gene: TRBD1; CDR3 DNA: TGTGCCAGCAGCTTGGACAGGGGAAATTCACCCCTCCACTTT; CDR3 protein: CASSLDRGNSPLHF
clone size: -; J gene: TRBJ2-5; V gene: TRBV3-1/TRBV3-2; D gene: TRBD2; CDR3 DNA: TGTGCCAGCAGCGCCCATTTTAGCGGGAGAGCCCAAGAGACCCAGTACTTC; CDR3 protein: CASSAHFSGRAQETQYF
clone size: -; J gene: TRBJ2-7; V gene: TRBV28; D gene: TRBD2; CDR3 DNA: TGTGCCAGCAGTTTGCGGGGGGTTTTTTACGAGCAGTACTTC; CDR3 protein: CASSLRGVFYEQYF
clone size: -; J gene: TRBJ1-1; V gene: TRBV3-1/TRBV3-2; D gene: -; CDR3 DNA: TGTGCCAGCAGCCAAGATATAGGTGACAGTATTATGAACACTGAAGCTTTCTTT; CDR3 protein: CASSQDIGDSIMNTEAFF
clone size: -; J gene: TRBJ1-2; V gene: TRBV20-1; D gene: TRBD1; CDR3 DNA: TGCAGTGCTCCGACAGGGGACACCTTC; CDR3 protein: CSAPTGDTF
clone size: -; J gene: TRBJ2-5; V gene: TRBV2; D gene: TRBD1; CDR3 DNA: TGTGCCAGCAGTGTCACGATGACAGGGTCGGAGACCCAGTACTTC; CDR3 protein: CASSVTMTGSETQYF
clone size: -; J gene: TRBJ2-7; V gene: TRBV19; D gene: -; CDR3 DNA: TGTGCCAGTAGTGCGAACGGGATCTATGGATCAGTTCACTACGAGCAGTACTTC; CDR3 protein: CASSANGIYGSVHYEQYF
clone size: -; J gene: TRBJ2-7; V gene: TRBV24-1; D gene: TRBD2; CDR3 DNA: TGTGCCACCAGTGATCCCCGGGAGGGCTCCTACGAGCAGTACTTC; CDR3 protein: CATSDPREGSYEQYF
clone size: -; J gene: TRBJ2-1; V gene: TRBV7-2; D gene: TRBD2; CDR3 DNA: TGTGCCAGCAGCTTAGATAGCGGGAGTAGGTACAATGAGCAGTTCTTC; CDR3 protein: CASSLDSGSRYNEQFF
clone size: once; J gene: TRBJ1-4; V gene: TRBV25-1; D gene: TRBD1; CDR3 DNA: TGTGCCAGCAGTGAGTACAGGGGCGGTGAAAAACTGTTTTTT; CDR3 protein: CASSEYRGGEKLFF
clone size: once; J gene: TRBJ2-5; V gene: TRBV5-1; D gene: TRBD2; CDR3 DNA: TGCGCCAGCAGCCCTGGACTAGCGGAGTACCAAGAGACCCAGTACTTC; CDR3 protein: CASSPGLAEYQETQYF
clone size: -; J gene: TRBJ2-5; V gene: TRBV4-2; D gene: -; CDR3 DNA: TGTGCCAGCAGCCAAGAGGAGGGCCGGCAGACCCAGTACTTC; CDR3 protein: CASSQEEGRQTQYF
clone size: -; J gene: TRBJ2-3; V gene: TRBV6-2/TRBV6-3; D gene: -; CDR3 DNA: TGTGCCAGCAGTTATTTCCTCGACACCACAGATACGCAGTATTTT; CDR3 protein: CASSYFLDTTDTQYF
clone size: -; J gene: TRBJ2-3; V gene: TRBV7-3; D gene: -; CDR3 DNA: TGTGCCAGCAGCTTAGGGCGAGATACGCAGTATTTT; CDR3 protein: CASSLGRDTQYF
clone size: -; J gene: TRBJ1-2; V gene: TRBV3-1/TRBV3-2; D gene: TRBD1; CDR3 DNA: TGTGCCAGCAGGGACAGGGGAGGGTCTGGCTACACCTTC; CDR3 protein: CASRDRGGSGYTF
clone size: -; J gene: TRBJ1-3; V gene: TRBV5-6; D gene: -; CDR3 DNA: TGTGCCAGCAGCTCCTGGGGCAGAAGAAGCTCTGGAAACACCATATATTTT; CDR3 protein: CASSSWGRRSSGNTIYF
clone size: -; J gene: TRBJ1-5; V gene: TRBV2; D gene: TRBD1; CDR3 DNA: TGTGCCAGCAGAAAACAGGGGCACGGCAATCAGCCCCAGCATTTT; CDR3 protein: CASRKQGHGNQPQHF
clone size: -; J gene: TRBJ2-3; V gene: TRBV5-1; D gene: -; CDR3 DNA: TGCGCCAGCAGCCCCCGCCTGGGCTCCACAGATACGCAGTATTTT; CDR3 protein: CASSPRLGSTDTQYF
clone size: -; J gene: TRBJ2-2; V gene: TRBV7-2; D gene: TRBD2; CDR3 DNA: TGTGCCAGCAGCCCAACCCAGCGGGGTGGAACCGGGGAGCTGTTTTTT; CDR3 protein: CASSPTQRGGTGELFF
clone size: once; J gene: TRBJ2-1; V gene: TRBV27; D gene: TRBD1; CDR3 DNA: TGTGCCTCAACAGGGGGCCTTGATGAGCAGTTCTTC; CDR3 protein: CASTGGLDEQFF
clone size: -; J gene: TRBJ2-7; V gene: TRBV15; D gene: -; CDR3 DNA: TGTGCCACCAGCAGGGGAGGGGGTCCAACCTACGAGCAGTACTTC; CDR3 protein: CATSRGGGPTYEQYF
clone size: -; J gene: TRBJ2-3; V gene: TRBV5-8; D gene: TRBD2; CDR3 DNA: TGTGCCAGCAGCTTAGGGACTAGCGGGAGTTTACTTATTGATACGCAGTATTTT; CDR3 protein: CASSLGTSGSLLIDTQYF
clone size: -; J gene: TRBJ2-7; V gene: TRBV21-1; D gene: -; CDR3 DNA: TGTGCCAGCAGCTCCCCCCCGACGAGCGACCACGAGCAGTACTTC; CDR3 protein: CASSSPPTSDHEQYF